Included here is one T cell receptor (beta chain) sequence, with context. The data were obtained in a study of blood T cell repertoires in COVID-19. Study-wide background: From T cells, B-cell-depleted T cells, or PBMCs came the material, which was cDNA or gDNA.

Using immunoSEQ multiplex PCR, the repertoire was profiled, and TCRdb retains in-frame clones only, with some absent. Among some 300,000 clones listed, 85% to 90% were seen once. V lost 5 bases to trimming and J lost 4 bases, with 10 bases between them. The CDR3 contains 13 residues. Germline lookup yields CDR1 MDHEN and CDR2 SYDVKM. Participants, roughly 18 to 90 years old, spanned more than 20 US areas. Within 2 weeks before study entry, exposed participants met a COVID-19 case. The V gene is TRBV28, the J gene TRBJ2-3; D is uncertain. The TCR sequence derives from a woman aged 45 to 65 who had been exposed to COVID-19. The sample comprised PBMCs or T cells enriched from blood (not recorded which). CDR3 amino acids: CASSTRHPDTQYF. CDR3 DNA sequence: TGTGCCAGCAGTACCAGACACCCAGATACGCAGTATTTT.